This T cell receptor (beta chain) was identified in a study of OX40 agonist ivuxolimab in advanced cancers. Looking at the study overall: It was ivuxolimab, an agonistic anti-OX40 (CD134) antibody, that patients were treated with.

Clones were sequenced by immunoSEQ multiplex PCR, and TCRdb holds only the in-frame ones, with some missing. Altogether some 78,000 clones are present, 85% to 90% being singletons, with the ten largest covering around 0.97%. Samples were taken at baseline and on day 1 of cycles 4 and 7. A note on this clone: Its antigen remains unidentified.

Study-wide results and caveats: The investigators did not determine what antigen specificity the expanded peripheral T cells had.

With 7 bases removed from V and 4 bases from J, the gap between germline ends came to 14 bases. The germline gives CDR1 MNHNY, CDR2 SVGAGI (reference sequence). This CDR3 contains 13 residues. The receptor comes from an adult with an advanced solid tumor such as melanoma, head and neck, liver or kidney cancer. V gene TRBV6-6 combines with J gene TRBJ2-7; possibly TRBD1 for D (6 bases). The sample here was CD4+ or CD8+ T cells sorted from blood, taken in a trial of the OX40 agonist ivuxolimab. The CDR3 spells CASKKGDRYEQYF. Here the CDR3 DNA reads TGTGCCAGCAAGAAGGGGGATCGGTACGAGCAGTACTTC.